This T cell receptor beta chain came from a study of response to subunit inactivated influenza vaccine. Study-wide results and caveats: Authors suggested few new T cells are recruited by each seasonal influenza vaccination.

The ends were cut back, 6 bases at V and 2 bases at J, with 12 bases in the middle. The CDR3 is 14 amino acids. Germline lookup yields CDR1 SNHLY and CDR2 FYNNEI. TCRdb reanalysed the RT-PCR reads using MiXCR and keeps one entry per CDR3 protein. The table lists some 540,000 distinct CDR3 sequences, 20% to 25% of them singletons, with 2.8% in the top ten. As concerns this clonotype: No antigen is known for it.

These same records also appear under a second study, on T cells expressing NK-cell markers. This second study says: UMIs were included in TCR beta cDNA generated by 5'RACE template switching. The TCR beta repertoires originated in sorted CD3+CD56+NKG2C+, CD3+CD56+NKG2C- and CD3+CD56-NKG2C+ T cells. The dominant NKG2C+ clonotypes represented roughly 1.0-7.5% of CD8+ T cells in over 5 donors. Whether expanded NKG2C-expressing T cell clones recognize HCMV is unknown.

This chain links TRBV2 with TRBJ2-3; D possibly matches TRBD1 or TRBD2 (5 bases each). The material was CD4+ T cells sorted from PBMCs, obtained approximately 12 days after vaccination. This sequence originates from a man aged 45-65 years who received an inactivated influenza vaccine. The CDR3 reads CASREDTNTDTQYF. The CDR3 DNA reads TGTGCCAGCAGGGAGGACACGAACACAGATACGCAGTATTTT.